This passage covers 30 T cell receptor beta chains from one sample sequenced in a study of blood T cells in healthy people across ages. A second PCR, run for 7 to 11 cycles, used a sample-barcoded 5' primer plus a J-beta primer mix. One entry per CDR3 protein results from TCRdb running MiXCR on the 5' RACE reads. The sample includes about 840,000 distinct CDR3 sequences, 25% to 35% of them seen just once. The same sample was also studied in work on T cells of mothers and their children.

Input material: blood. The receptors derive from a woman aged 40-49 years in good health.

This clonotype showed up just a few times. The chain has TRBV20-1 and TRBJ2-5; D ambiguous. The CDR3 is 15 amino acids. CDR1 is DFQATT, CDR2 SNEGSKA, per germline (reference sequence). Trimming cost V 0 bases and J 2 bases, with 13 bases left between them. The CDR3 spells CSARDWGDDQETQYF. For the CDR3, the DNA is TGCAGTGCTAGAGATTGGGGTGACGATCAAGAGACCCAGTACTTC.

The chain employs TRBV6-1 and TRBJ2-3; TRBD1 matches 8 bases. The trim removed 7 bases at V and 2 bases at J, leaving 14 bases unmatched. The CDR3 runs to 17 residues. Germline values: CDR1 MNHNS, CDR2 SASEGT. CDR3 in amino acids: CASTTDRASLFTDTQYF. In DNA form, the CDR3 reads TGTGCCAGCACCACGGACAGGGCCTCATTATTCACAGATACGCAGTATTTT.

The rearrangement uses TRBV12-3 or TRBV12-4 and TRBJ2-2, with D tentatively TRBD1 (6 bases). CDR3 length equals 14 residues. Trimming shortened V by 6 bases and J by 1 base, and 9 bases separated the two germline ends. CDR3: CASRQGLNTGELFF. The CDR3 coding sequence is TGTGCCAGCAGACAGGGCCTGAACACCGGGGAGCTGTTTTTT.

This clonotype has at least ten counts. The V call is TRBV29-1, the J call TRBJ2-5; perhaps D is TRBD1 or TRBD2 (6 bases each). The length of the CDR3 is 15 residues. Trimming took 3 bases from V and 5 from J, leaving 19 bases between them. Germline V gene sequence: CDR1 SQVTM, CDR2 ANQGSEA. CDR3 loop: CSVEGDWTERETQYF. In DNA, the CDR3 is TGCAGCGTTGAGGGGGACTGGACAGAGAGGGAGACCCAGTACTTC. Filled out from reference TRBV29-1 and TRBJ2-5, the complete variable domain reads SAVISQKPSRDICQRGTSLTIQCQVDSQVTMMFWYRQQPGQSLTLIATANQGSEATYESGFVIDKFPISRPNLTFSTLTVSNMSPEDSSIYLCSVEGDWTERETQYFGPGTRLLVL.

This clonotype has a handful of counts. The chain has TRBV5-1 and TRBJ1-1, with 10 positions matching TRBD1. This CDR3 has 17 residues. V gave up 4 bases and J gave up 0 bases; unmatched junction bases: 9. Germline lookup yields CDR1 SGHRS and CDR2 YFSETQ. CDR3 sequence reads: CASSIGQGVFVNTEAFF. The CDR3 DNA sequence: TGCGCCAGCAGCATTGGACAGGGGGTATTTGTGAACACTGAAGCTTTCTTT. Based on the CDR3 plus reference TRBV5-1 and TRBJ1-1, the full variable domain is KAGVTQTPRYLIKTRGQQVTLSCSPISGHRSVSWYQQTPGQGLQFLFEYFSETQRNKGNFPGRFSGRQFSNSRSEMNVSTLELGDSALYLCASSIGQGVFVNTEAFFGQGTRLTVV.

This clonotype showed up just a few times. CDR3 nucleotides: TGCGCCAGCAGCTTCGGGGACCGCTATGGCTACACCTTC. This sequence encodes CASSFGDRYGYTF. The chain carries TRBV5-1 and TRBJ1-2; possibly TRBD1 for D (5 bases). Germline loops: CDR1 SGHRS, CDR2 YFSETQ. Trimming took off 2 bases at V and 4 bases at J, with 9 bases between the two ends. The length of the CDR3 is 13 residues.

This chain uses TRBV5-5 with TRBJ1-2; TRBD1 aligns across 9 bases. The length of the CDR3 is 17 residues. J gave up 8 bases and V 0 bases, and 14 bases lay outside the gene matches. The germline CDR1 and CDR2 sequences are SGHKS and YYEKEE (reference sequence). Here the CDR3 DNA reads TGTGCCAGCAGCTTGGGGGACAGGGCCCAGGCTTCGAGGGGCTACACCTTC. Encoded protein: CASSLGDRAQASRGYTF.

A few counts support this clonotype. CDR3: CAITDGQASSYEQYF. CDR3 nucleotides: TGTGCCATCACCGACGGACAGGCTAGCTCCTACGAGCAGTACTTC. V usage is TRBV10-3 and J usage is TRBJ2-7; 7 nucleotides agree with TRBD1. Germline V lookup: CDR1 ENHRY, CDR2 SYGVKD. The CDR3 extends over 15 amino acids. V dropped 7 bases and J dropped 0; count of bases not matched to a gene: 9.

This clonotype appeared a single time. A much larger clone lies one base from this, so it may be a read error. Because it lacks the conserved phenylalanine or tryptophan at the end, this CDR3 is likely a read error. The chain employs TRBV7-3 and TRBJ1-2, with a weak D call TRBD1 (6 bases). Trimming stripped 0 bases from V and 10 bases from J, with 18 bases between. The CDR3 contains 15 residues. Per germline, CDR1 SGHTA and CDR2 FQGTGA. The CDR3 loop is CASSLTYRDKADYTL. Written as DNA, the CDR3 is TGTGCCAGCAGCTTAACGTATCGGGACAAGGCGGACTACACCCTC.

The chain recombines TRBV28 with TRBJ2-1; the match to TRBD1 covers 10 bases. CDR3 length: 16 amino acids. Germline-derived CDR1 and CDR2 are MDHEN and SYDVKM. After removal of 5 bases from V and 6 bases from J, the junction contained 10 bases not matched to a gene. CDR3 in DNA: TGTGCCAGCAGTCCCCCGCCGGGACAGGGGCGCAATGAGCAGTTCTTC. This translates into CASSPPPGQGRNEQFF.

The chain recombines TRBV29-1 with TRBJ1-2, with TRBD1 matching 7 bases. Germline V gene lookup returns CDR1 SQVTM and CDR2 ANQGSEA. V lost 6 bases and J lost 3; bases outside the gene matches: 4. CDR3 length: 12 amino acids. CDR3 loop: CSVVTGDYGYTF. The CDR3 DNA sequence: TGCAGCGTCGTAACAGGGGACTATGGCTACACCTTC.

The rearrangement joins TRBV18 to TRBJ1-2; D may be TRBD1 (6 bases). Per germline, CDR1 KGHSH and CDR2 LQKENI. This CDR3 has 13 amino acids. The germline V and J ends were trimmed by 6 bases and 2 bases, with 10 bases remaining between them. CDR3 nucleotides: TGTGCCAGCTCGGACGGACAGAACTATGGCTACACCTTC. Its protein is CASSDGQNYGYTF.

This clonotype was detected ten times or more. V is TRBV10-3 and J is TRBJ2-1; 8 bases line up with TRBD2. CDR1 is ENHRY, CDR2 SYGVKD, per germline. J lost 5 bases, V lost 7 bases, and 4 bases had no gene match. The CDR3 spans 13 residues. This CDR3 is CAIKRGTDNEQFF. The CDR3 coding sequence is TGTGCCATCAAGCGGGGGACGGACAATGAGCAGTTCTTC.

This clonotype was seen at least ten times. The chain recombines TRBV29-1 with TRBJ2-7; D gene unclear. The ends were cut back, 2 bases at V and 6 bases at J, with 8 bases in the middle. Germline CDR1 reads SQVTM; CDR2 reads ANQGSEA. The CDR3 extends over 11 amino acids. The CDR3 sequence is CSVERLGEQYF. In nucleotides, the CDR3 is TGCAGCGTTGAAAGGTTAGGCGAGCAGTACTTC.

This clonotype was detected ten times or more. CDR3 protein: CSAKQGAYEQYF. CDR3 in DNA: TGCAGTGCTAAACAGGGGGCCTACGAGCAGTACTTC. The chain links TRBV20-1 to TRBJ2-7; 8 positions agree with TRBD1. The CDR3 has 12 residues. Trimming took 4 bases from V and 2 from J; bases not matched to a gene: 1. In germline, CDR1 is DFQATT, CDR2 SNEGSKA (reference sequence).

The chain couples TRBV12-3 or TRBV12-4 to TRBJ2-3; TRBD1 aligns across 10 bases. The trim removed 4 bases at V and 2 bases at J, leaving 3 bases unmatched. There are 15 residues in the CDR3. CDR3 residues: CASSSGTGATDTQYF. The CDR3 DNA reads TGTGCCAGCAGTTCCGGGACAGGGGCCACAGATACGCAGTATTTT.

This sequence joins TRBV14 and TRBJ1-2, with D uncertain. The CDR3 runs to 15 residues. V lost 1 base and J lost 5, with 14 bases in between. The germline CDR1 and CDR2 sequences are SGHDN and FVKESK. The CDR3, as DNA: TGTGCCAGCAGCCAAGCAAGGCAGGATTTTTATGGCTACACCTTC. This translates into CASSQARQDFYGYTF.

V and J are TRBV4-3 and TRBJ2-4; D gene ambiguous. The CDR3 runs 16 residues. V lost 0 bases to trimming and J lost 0 bases, with 9 bases between them. CDR1 is LGHNA and CDR2 is YSLEER in the germline V gene. CDR3 protein: CASSQEPRLAKNIQYF. The DNA of the CDR3 is TGCGCCAGCAGCCAAGAACCACGACTAGCCAAAAACATTCAGTACTTC.

The rearrangement joins TRBV4-1 to TRBJ1-5; D uncertain. Germline V lookup: CDR1 MGHRA, CDR2 YSYEKL. The CDR3 runs to 17 residues. Trimming shortened V by 0 bases and J by 0 bases, and 12 bases separated the two germline ends. This CDR3 reads CASSQDRARDSNQPQHF. CDR3 sequence (DNA): TGCGCCAGCAGCCAAGACCGCGCGAGGGATAGCAATCAGCCCCAGCATTTT.

The chain uses TRBV7-2 and TRBJ1-2; possibly TRBD1 for D (6 bases). Trimming removed 5 bases from V and 5 bases from J, with 9 bases in between. CDR1 is SGHTA and CDR2 is FQGNSA in the germline V gene. The CDR3 contains 12 residues. In DNA form, the CDR3 reads TGTGCCAGCAGCGCAACAGGGTATGGCTACACCTTC. Amino acid sequence: CASSATGYGYTF.

This chain uses TRBV5-5 with TRBJ2-1, with 7 nucleotides matching TRBD1. The J call could be wrong; TRBJ2-7 is a better fit for the DNA end. The CDR3 runs to 17 residues. Germline V CDR1 and CDR2: SGHKS, YYEKEE (reference sequence). CDR3 region: CASSPRIEQGWPYEQYF. CDR3 coding DNA: TGTGCCAGCAGCCCTCGAATCGAACAGGGGTGGCCCTACGAGCAGTACTTC.

This clonotype has only a few counts. The V gene is TRBV7-2, the J gene TRBJ1-2, with TRBD1 matching 8 bases. The V segment lost 7 bases and the J segment 7 bases; nucleotides outside the gene matches: 11. The CDR3 length is 14 residues. CDR1 SGHTA and CDR2 FQGNSA come from the germline V gene. The CDR3: CASTPPPGGGGYTF. Here the CDR3 DNA reads TGTGCCAGCACCCCTCCTCCAGGGGGCGGTGGCTACACCTTC.

This clonotype was seen only a few times. V gene TRBV12-3 or TRBV12-4 combines with J gene TRBJ1-5; D remains ambiguous. Trimming removed 2 bases at V and 0 bases at J, with 8 bases between. The length of the CDR3 is 15 residues. This chain's CDR3 is CASSLRTDSNQPQHF. In DNA form, the CDR3 reads TGTGCCAGCAGTTTAAGGACGGATAGCAATCAGCCCCAGCATTTT.

At least ten counts were recorded for this clonotype. The chain employs TRBV5-1 and TRBJ2-1, with a tentative D call TRBD2 (5 bases). The V end was cut by 5 bases, the J end by 4 bases, with 10 bases between. The CDR3 runs 13 residues. Germline assignment: CDR1 SGHRS and CDR2 YFSETQ. The CDR3 loop reads CASRPGIYNEQFF. The CDR3 nucleotides are TGCGCCAGCAGACCCGGGATTTACAATGAGCAGTTCTTC.

The V gene is TRBV20-1, the J gene TRBJ2-3; 8 bases line up with TRBD2. The CDR3 sequence is 13 residues long. Trimming took 6 bases from V and 4 from J; bases not matched to a gene: 6. Germline loops: CDR1 DFQATT, CDR2 SNEGSKA (reference sequence). CDR3 DNA sequence: TGCAGTGCACATCTAGCGGGCCCAGATACGCAGTATTTT. The encoded protein is CSAHLAGPDTQYF.

This chain uses TRBV28 with TRBJ2-5; 10 positions match TRBD1. The J call may be in error: the DNA end matches TRBJ2-7 better. The length of the CDR3 is 15 residues. The germline CDR1 and CDR2 sequences are MDHEN and SYDVKM. DNA of the CDR3: TGTGCCAGCAGTTCAATGTCCGGGACAGGGGACGAGCAGTACTTC. This translates into CASSSMSGTGDEQYF.

Concerning this clonotype: Relative to the germline gene, one junction end is altered; a read error may explain this. This chain joins TRBV20-1 and TRBJ2-1; 7 bases fit TRBD1. This CDR3 is built from 14 residues. Germline loops: CDR1 DFQATT, CDR2 SNEGSKA (reference sequence). As DNA, the CDR3 is TGCAGTGTTGCCTCGGGACAGCTATACAATGAGCTGTTCTTC. Translated, it gives CSVASGQLYNELFF.

Notes on this clonotype: A much larger clone differs by one base, so this may be a read error. This chain connects TRBV28 to TRBJ2-3, with D uncertain. Deletions cut 3 bases from V and 2 bases from J, with 6 bases between. CDR1 is MDHEN and CDR2 is SYDVKM in the germline V gene. This CDR3 comprises 13 residues. CDR3 bases: TGTGCCAGCAGTTTCTCGGACACAGATACGCAGTATTTT. Translation: CASSFSDTDTQYF.

The gene calls are TRBV20-1 and TRBJ2-5; 11 nucleotides line up with TRBD2. CDR3 length: 13 residues. The germline V gene has CDR1 DFQATT and CDR2 SNEGSKA (reference sequence). Losses at the gene ends were 6 bases for V and 4 bases for J; bases not matched to a gene: 4. The CDR3 is CSAKTSGIETQYF. The CDR3, as DNA: TGCAGTGCGAAGACTAGCGGGATAGAGACCCAGTACTTC.

This clonotype has a handful of counts. The rearrangement links TRBV9 to TRBJ1-2; D possibly corresponds to TRBD1 (6 bases). The V end was cut by 3 bases, the J end by 6 bases, with 9 bases between. Germline CDR1 is SGDLS and CDR2 is YYNGEE. This CDR3 region has 12 residues. The CDR3 spells CASSGTGNGYTF. The CDR3 coding sequence is TGTGCCAGCAGCGGAACAGGGAATGGCTACACCTTC.